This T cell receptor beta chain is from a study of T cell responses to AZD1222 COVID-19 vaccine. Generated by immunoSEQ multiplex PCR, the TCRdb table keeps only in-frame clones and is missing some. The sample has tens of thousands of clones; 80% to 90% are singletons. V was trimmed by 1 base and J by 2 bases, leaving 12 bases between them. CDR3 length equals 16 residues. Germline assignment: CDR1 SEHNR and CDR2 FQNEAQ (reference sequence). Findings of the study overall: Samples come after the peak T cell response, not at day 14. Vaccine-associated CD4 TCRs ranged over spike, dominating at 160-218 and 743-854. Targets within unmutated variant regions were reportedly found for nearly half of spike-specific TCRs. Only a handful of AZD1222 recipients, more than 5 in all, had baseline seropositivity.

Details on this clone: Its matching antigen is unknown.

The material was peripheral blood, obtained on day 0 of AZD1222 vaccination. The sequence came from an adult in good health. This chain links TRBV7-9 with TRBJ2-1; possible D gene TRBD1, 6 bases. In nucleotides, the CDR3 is TGTGCCAGCAGCTTAGGGGCCAGGGGAACCTACAATGAGCAGTTCTTC. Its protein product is CASSLGARGTYNEQFF.